The 6 T cell receptor beta chains presented below share a single source sample, sequenced in a study of T cells after posttransplantation cyclophosphamide. The table came from immunoSEQ multiplex PCR; TCRdb's copy has only in-frame clones and leaves some out. The sample has some 23,000 clones, none seen only once; the top ten hold about 2%. Cyclophosphamide on days +3 and +4 followed busulfan-fludarabine conditioning and a marrow graft. The source material was PBMCs, sampled after allogeneic stem cell transplant with posttransplant cyclophosphamide. The receptors were sampled from a male patient younger than 35 who received an allogeneic stem cell transplant from a related donor, was CMV-positive, and had no GVHD. Some T cells may be provided by the graft donor.

To note about this clone: Possible read error: a much larger clone is one base away. This CDR3 is also generated by other DNA sequences in the sample. This sequence joins TRBV9 and TRBJ1-1; no clear D. The germline gives CDR1 SGDLS, CDR2 YYNGEE. The CDR3 runs 14 residues. The CDR3 nucleotides are TGTGCCAGCAGCGTAGGGCGAGGGAACACTGAGGCTTTCTTT. Protein product: CASSVGRGNTEAFF.

This clone was detected ten times or more. V gene TRBV7-2 combines with J gene TRBJ2-7; tentatively, D is TRBD2 (5 bases). This CDR3 is 16 amino acids long. The V gene lost 0 bases and the J gene lost 1 base, with 13 bases spanning the gap. Germline CDR1 SGHTA, CDR2 FQGNSA. The chain's CDR3 is CASSLAEGVGSYEQYF. As DNA, the CDR3 is TGTGCCAGCAGCTTAGCAGAGGGAGTGGGGTCCTACGAGCAGTACTTC.

This clone was counted ten times or more. The chain employs TRBV4-3 and TRBJ2-5, with 7 bases aligning to TRBD2. From germline, CDR1 is LGHNA and CDR2 YSLEER. This CDR3 is built from 15 residues. V was clipped by 4 bases and J by 5 bases; unmatched bases: 10. The CDR3 loop reads CASSPRGGVVETQYF. In nucleotides, the CDR3 is TGCGCCAGCAGCCCTCGGGGAGGGGTGGTTGAGACCCAGTACTTC.

This clone was observed many times. The V gene is TRBV10-3, the J gene TRBJ1-2; tentative D call: TRBD1 (5 bases). The germline V gene encodes CDR1 ENHRY and CDR2 SYGVKD. This CDR3 has 14 residues. V was shortened by 7 bases and J by 0 bases, with 12 bases between the two germline ends. CDR3: CAITTTAANYGYTF. The CDR3 DNA follows: TGTGCCATCACCACGACAGCAGCTAACTATGGCTACACCTTC.

This clone was seen repeatedly, ten times or more. The chain links TRBV14 to TRBJ1-1; TRBD1 might be the D (6 bases). Trimming stripped 6 bases from V and 1 base from J, with 12 bases between. CDR1 SGHDN and CDR2 FVKESK come from the germline V gene. The CDR3 runs to 14 residues. DNA of the CDR3: TGTGCCAGCAGGGGCTCAGGGGCGAACACTGAAGCTTTCTTT. Residues: CASRGSGANTEAFF.

This clone has at least ten counts. The chain links TRBV28 to TRBJ2-7; D gene uncertain. CDR1 MDHEN and CDR2 SYDVKM come from the germline V gene. The CDR3 spans 11 residues. Trimming shortened V by 5 bases and J by 5 bases, and 7 bases separated the two germline ends. Written as DNA, the CDR3 is TGTGCCAGCAGTATCCGTGACGAGCAGTACTTC. It encodes CASSIRDEQYF.